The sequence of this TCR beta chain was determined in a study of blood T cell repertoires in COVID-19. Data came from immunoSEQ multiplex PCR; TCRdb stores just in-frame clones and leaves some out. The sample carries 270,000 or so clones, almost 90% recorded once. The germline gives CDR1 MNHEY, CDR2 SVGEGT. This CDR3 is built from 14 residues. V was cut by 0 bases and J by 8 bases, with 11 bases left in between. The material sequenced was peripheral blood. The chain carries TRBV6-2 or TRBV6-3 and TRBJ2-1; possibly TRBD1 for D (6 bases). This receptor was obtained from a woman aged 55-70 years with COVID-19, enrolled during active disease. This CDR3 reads CASSYSAGVDEQFF. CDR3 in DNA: TGTGCCAGCAGTTACTCGGCAGGGGTGGATGAGCAGTTCTTC.